This section outlines one T cell receptor (beta chain) sequence together with its context. Its cognate antigen is unknown. This sample is part of a study of post-analysis software for immune sequencing data. Study-wide points: Significantly decreased normalized Chao1 diversity was recorded for multiple sclerosis patients relative to controls.

Unique molecular identifiers had been added to the TCR beta cDNA libraries. TCRdb itself ran the PCR reads through MiXCR, one entry per CDR3 protein. This table holds some 800,000 distinct CDR3 sequences, about half found once. Sequencing was carried out using blood. This TCR was sampled from a girl under 18 with multiple sclerosis.

CDR3 sequence: CASSFRLAGEEGYNEQFF. For the CDR3, the DNA is TGTGCCAGCAGCTTTCGGCTAGCGGGAGAGGAAGGGTACAATGAGCAGTTCTTC. The J gene is TRBJ2-1, the V gene TRBV7-2; 10 bases map to TRBD2. Losses at the gene ends were 3 bases for V and 4 bases for J; bases not matched to a gene: 12. In germline, CDR1 is SGHTA, CDR2 FQGNSA. The CDR3 extends over 18 amino acids.